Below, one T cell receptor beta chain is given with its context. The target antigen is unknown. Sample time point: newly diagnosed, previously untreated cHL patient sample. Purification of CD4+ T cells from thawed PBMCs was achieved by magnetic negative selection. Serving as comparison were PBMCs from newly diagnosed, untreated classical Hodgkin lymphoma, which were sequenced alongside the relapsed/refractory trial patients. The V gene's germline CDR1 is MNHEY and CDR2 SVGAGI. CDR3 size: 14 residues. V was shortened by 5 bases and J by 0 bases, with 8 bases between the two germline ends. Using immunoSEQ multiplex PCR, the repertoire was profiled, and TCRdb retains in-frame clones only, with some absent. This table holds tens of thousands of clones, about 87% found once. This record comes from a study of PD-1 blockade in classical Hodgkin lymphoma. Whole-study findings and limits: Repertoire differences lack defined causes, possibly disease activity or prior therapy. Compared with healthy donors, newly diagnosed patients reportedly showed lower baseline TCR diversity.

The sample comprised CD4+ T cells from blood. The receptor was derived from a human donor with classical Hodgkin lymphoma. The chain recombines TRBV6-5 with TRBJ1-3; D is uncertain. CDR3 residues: CASSLTLSGNTIYF. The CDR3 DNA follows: TGTGCCAGCAGTCTCACACTCTCTGGAAACACCATATATTTT.